The clone carrying this TCR beta chain was counted ten times or more. The target antigen is unknown. The sample comes from a study of breast tumors, draining lymph nodes, adjacent tissues. TCRdb itself ran the multiplex PCR reads through MiXCR, one entry per CDR3 protein. The sample holds some 150,000 distinct CDR3 sequences, around 22% seen once. Axillary draining lymph nodes of breast cancer patients supplied the node samples. Whole-study findings and limits: Findings are consistent with lymph node origin and intratumoral expansion of most tumor T cells. Tumors had less TCR diversity than lymph nodes, more than nontumor tissue.

Deletions cut 1 base from V and 8 bases from J, with 6 bases between. Germline lookup yields CDR1 SGHTA and CDR2 FQGNSA. This CDR3 is built from 12 residues. The clonotype comes from a female donor with breast cancer. Some clones in this sample may be carry-over from other donors' samples. The genes are TRBV7-2 and TRBJ2-1; D possibly corresponds to TRBD2 (5 bases). The source material was axillary lymph node tissue. CDR3 nucleotides: TGTGCCAGCAGCTTAGTGAGGGATGAGCAGTTCTTC. This translates into CASSLVRDEQFF.